These T cell receptor beta chains were read from a single sample in a study of cytomegalovirus exposure and HLA in healthy donors. Data came from immunoSEQ multiplex PCR; TCRdb stores just in-frame clones and leaves some out. The table has roughly 120,000 clones, around 86% seen once. The sample was PBMCs. These receptors were obtained from a woman aged 30 to 39 in good health and CMV-seronegative. Both conserved end residues are part of each CDR3. D genes are given only for firm matches. Expanded clones are given a class, and other clones once, few, many or no size at all.

j_gene: TRBJ2-3
abundance: .
v_gene: TRBV5-1
d_gene: .
CDR3nt: TGCGCCAGCAGCTTGAACAGGCAGACCACAGATACGCAGTATTTT
CDR3aa: CASSLNRQTTDTQYF

j_gene: TRBJ2-7
abundance: .
v_gene: TRBV29-1
d_gene: TRBD1
CDR3nt: TGCAGCGTTGTTGGCGACAGGGGATTTTACGAGCAGTACTTC
CDR3aa: CSVVGDRGFYEQYF

j_gene: TRBJ2-1
abundance: .
v_gene: TRBV6-1
d_gene: .
CDR3nt: TGTGCCAGCAGTGATTCGGGAGTTGGCTCCTACAATGAGCAGTTCTTC
CDR3aa: CASSDSGVGSYNEQFF

j_gene: TRBJ2-1
abundance: once
v_gene: TRBV27
d_gene: TRBD2
CDR3nt: TGTGCCAGCAGCCATGGACTAGCGGGACTCAATGAGCAGTTCTTC
CDR3aa: CASSHGLAGLNEQFF

j_gene: TRBJ2-3
abundance: .
v_gene: TRBV14
d_gene: .
CDR3nt: TGTGCCAGCAGCCAAGATCTAGTATACCTCGCACACGATACGCAGTATTTT
CDR3aa: CASSQDLVYLAHDTQYF

j_gene: TRBJ2-7
abundance: .
v_gene: TRBV27
d_gene: TRBD2
CDR3nt: TGTGCCAGCAGTACCATAGCGGGAGTGGTCGAGCAGTACTTC
CDR3aa: CASSTIAGVVEQYF

j_gene: TRBJ2-1
abundance: .
v_gene: TRBV6-1
d_gene: .
CDR3nt: TGTGCCAGCAGTGCCCGAGGAGGGTGGGGCCTGAATGAGCAGTTCTTC
CDR3aa: CASSARGGWGLNEQFF

j_gene: TRBJ1-5
abundance: .
v_gene: TRBV7-9
d_gene: .
CDR3nt: TGTGCCAGCAGCTTTTACGGTAGCAATCAGCCCCAGCATTTT
CDR3aa: CASSFYGSNQPQHF

j_gene: TRBJ2-7
abundance: few
v_gene: TRBV7-2
d_gene: .
CDR3nt: TGTGCCAGCAGCTTAAGACTTAGCGGAAGCTCCTACGAGCAGTACTTC
CDR3aa: CASSLRLSGSSYEQYF

j_gene: TRBJ2-7
abundance: .
v_gene: TRBV6-5
d_gene: .
CDR3nt: TGTGCCAGCAGTTACGAGAGGGACCCAGGGGTCGAGCAGTACTTC
CDR3aa: CASSYERDPGVEQYF

j_gene: TRBJ2-2
abundance: .
v_gene: TRBV10-2
d_gene: TRBD1
CDR3nt: TGCGCCAGCCGAACAGGGGCCGGGGAGCTGTTTTTT
CDR3aa: CASRTGAGELFF

j_gene: TRBJ2-5
abundance: .
v_gene: TRBV5-1
d_gene: .
CDR3nt: TGCGCCAGCCGGTTACAGGGAAAACCCAAGAATACCCAGTACTTC
CDR3aa: CASRLQGKPKNTQYF

j_gene: TRBJ2-1
abundance: .
v_gene: TRBV27
d_gene: .
CDR3nt: TGTGCCAGCAGTTTGGGGCCGGCCTCCTACAATGAGCAGTTCTTC
CDR3aa: CASSLGPASYNEQFF

j_gene: TRBJ2-3
abundance: .
v_gene: TRBV7-2
d_gene: .
CDR3nt: TGTGCCAGCAGCCAGGCAGTGGGAGCCGATACGCAGTATTTT
CDR3aa: CASSQAVGADTQYF

j_gene: TRBJ2-7
abundance: .
v_gene: TRBV21-1
d_gene: .
CDR3nt: TGTGCCAGCAAACAGGGGAAACTGACAGACTCCTACGAGCAGTACTTC
CDR3aa: CASKQGKLTDSYEQYF

j_gene: TRBJ1-5
abundance: .
v_gene: TRBV27
d_gene: TRBD1
CDR3nt: TGTGCCAGCCGACACCTAATCCCCCAGAAAGGGACAGGGGGGATTCGGGATCAGCCCCAGCATTTT
CDR3aa: CASRHLIPQKGTGGIRDQPQHF

j_gene: TRBJ1-2
abundance: .
v_gene: TRBV27
d_gene: TRBD1
CDR3nt: TGTGCCAGCGCTATCACAGGGGGATATGGCTACACCTTC
CDR3aa: CASAITGGYGYTF

j_gene: TRBJ2-7
abundance: once
v_gene: TRBV27
d_gene: .
CDR3nt: TGTGCCAGCAGTTTAGGCGGGGACTACGAGCAGTACTTC
CDR3aa: CASSLGGDYEQYF

j_gene: TRBJ2-1
abundance: .
v_gene: TRBV7-9
d_gene: TRBD1
CDR3nt: TGTGCGGTGGGTAGTGGGACAGGCTACAATGAGCAGTTCTTC
CDR3aa: CAVGSGTGYNEQFF

j_gene: TRBJ1-1
abundance: .
v_gene: TRBV7-2
d_gene: .
CDR3nt: TGTGCCAGCAGCTCCCCGGAAAAGGGGGATACTGAAGCTTTCTTT
CDR3aa: CASSSPEKGDTEAFF

j_gene: TRBJ2-7
abundance: .
v_gene: TRBV18
d_gene: .
CDR3nt: TGTGCCAGCTCCCAATCCGAACTCGGTGTTTCCTACGAGCAGTACTTC
CDR3aa: CASSQSELGVSYEQYF

j_gene: TRBJ2-5
abundance: .
v_gene: TRBV4-1
d_gene: TRBD1
CDR3nt: TGCGCCAGCAGCCCATATGTCGCAGGGGGCAATGAAGAGACCCAGTACTTC
CDR3aa: CASSPYVAGGNEETQYF

j_gene: TRBJ2-5
abundance: .
v_gene: TRBV7-9
d_gene: TRBD1
CDR3nt: TGTGCCAGCAGCTCCCGGGACAGGGATTTAGAGACCCAGTACTTC
CDR3aa: CASSSRDRDLETQYF

j_gene: TRBJ2-3
abundance: .
v_gene: TRBV7-2
d_gene: .
CDR3nt: TGTGCCAGCAGCTTACAGTCTAGCACAGATACGCAGTATTTT
CDR3aa: CASSLQSSTDTQYF

j_gene: TRBJ1-5
abundance: .
v_gene: TRBV4-3
d_gene: .
CDR3nt: TGCGCCAGCAGCCAAGTAACCGGGTTCAATCAGCCCCAGCATTTT
CDR3aa: CASSQVTGFNQPQHF

j_gene: TRBJ2-5
abundance: .
v_gene: TRBV12-5
d_gene: .
CDR3nt: TGTGCTAGTGGCGACTCCCAAGAGACCCAGTACTTC
CDR3aa: CASGDSQETQYF

j_gene: TRBJ1-2
abundance: .
v_gene: TRBV28
d_gene: .
CDR3nt: TGTGCCAGCAGTGGGGACGGACTAACCTTTTATGGCTACACCTTC
CDR3aa: CASSGDGLTFYGYTF

j_gene: TRBJ2-3
abundance: .
v_gene: TRBV10-1
d_gene: .
CDR3nt: TGCGCCAGCAGTGAGTCGGCGACAAGGGGAAAAGATACGCAGTATTTT
CDR3aa: CASSESATRGKDTQYF

j_gene: TRBJ1-2
abundance: .
v_gene: TRBV28
d_gene: TRBD1
CDR3nt: TGTGCCAGCAGTTTCCCGACAGGGCCCTATGGCTACACCTTC
CDR3aa: CASSFPTGPYGYTF

j_gene: TRBJ1-2
abundance: .
v_gene: TRBV29-1
d_gene: TRBD1
CDR3nt: TGCAGCGTTGAAGATCAGAGGGGGCGCGGTGGTGGCTACACCTTC
CDR3aa: CSVEDQRGRGGGYTF

j_gene: TRBJ1-1
abundance: .
v_gene: TRBV19
d_gene: .
CDR3nt: TGTGCCAGTAGTATTTGGCAGAACACTGAAGCTTTCTTT
CDR3aa: CASSIWQNTEAFF

j_gene: TRBJ1-3
abundance: .
v_gene: TRBV7-3
d_gene: .
CDR3nt: TGTGCCAGCAGCTTATGGGGGGCTGGAAACACCATATATTTT
CDR3aa: CASSLWGAGNTIYF

j_gene: TRBJ2-1
abundance: .
v_gene: TRBV15
d_gene: .
CDR3nt: TGTGCCACCAGCAGGACAGGCCTCAACAATGAGCAGTTCTTC
CDR3aa: CATSRTGLNNEQFF

j_gene: TRBJ1-2
abundance: once
v_gene: TRBV2
d_gene: TRBD1
CDR3nt: TGTGCCAGCAGCGGGACAGGGGGAACGAACTATGGCTACACCTTC
CDR3aa: CASSGTGGTNYGYTF

j_gene: TRBJ1-5
abundance: .
v_gene: TRBV28
d_gene: TRBD1
CDR3nt: TGTGCCAGCAACGACCGGGACAGGGGCAATCAGCCCCAGCATTTT
CDR3aa: CASNDRDRGNQPQHF

j_gene: TRBJ2-3
abundance: once
v_gene: TRBV7-2
d_gene: TRBD2
CDR3nt: TGTGCCAGCAGCTTAGCCTCGGTAGCGGGGGCAGATACGCAGTATTTT
CDR3aa: CASSLASVAGADTQYF

j_gene: TRBJ2-1
abundance: .
v_gene: TRBV4-3
d_gene: TRBD2
CDR3nt: TGCGCCAGCAGCCAAGAGCGGGAGAACTCCTACAATGAGCAGTTCTTC
CDR3aa: CASSQERENSYNEQFF

j_gene: TRBJ1-5
abundance: .
v_gene: TRBV19
d_gene: .
CDR3nt: TGTGCCAGTAGTGAGAACACAGGAGCAGGGTCGCGGCCCCAGCATTTT
CDR3aa: CASSENTGAGSRPQHF

j_gene: TRBJ2-7
abundance: few
v_gene: TRBV28
d_gene: TRBD2
CDR3nt: TGTGCCAGCAGTCTGACGCCCAGCGGGAGTAGCTACGAGCAGTACTTC
CDR3aa: CASSLTPSGSSYEQYF

j_gene: TRBJ1-6
abundance: few
v_gene: TRBV7-8
d_gene: TRBD1
CDR3nt: TGTGCCAGCAGCTTAGGACAGGGGGGCAATTCACCCCTCCACTTT
CDR3aa: CASSLGQGGNSPLHF

j_gene: TRBJ2-1
abundance: .
v_gene: TRBV9
d_gene: TRBD2
CDR3nt: TGTGCCAGCAGCCTATGGGTAGCGGGAGGCAATGAGCAGTTCTTC
CDR3aa: CASSLWVAGGNEQFF

j_gene: TRBJ2-5
abundance: .
v_gene: TRBV19
d_gene: TRBD1
CDR3nt: TGTGCCAGTAGTATTGGACAGGGGGTAGAGACCCAGTACTTC
CDR3aa: CASSIGQGVETQYF

j_gene: TRBJ2-3
abundance: .
v_gene: TRBV15
d_gene: TRBD2
CDR3nt: TGTGCCACCAGCAGGGGGGGACTAGCGGGAGCAGATACGCAGTATTTT
CDR3aa: CATSRGGLAGADTQYF

j_gene: TRBJ2-7
abundance: .
v_gene: TRBV27
d_gene: TRBD2
CDR3nt: TGTGCCAGCAGTTTATCGACGGGACTAGCGGGGGGGCTGGCCTACGAGCAGTACTTC
CDR3aa: CASSLSTGLAGGLAYEQYF

j_gene: TRBJ2-1
abundance: .
v_gene: TRBV6-6
d_gene: TRBD2
CDR3nt: TGTGCCAGCAGTTATGTGTCGACTAGCGAGGAGTTCTTC
CDR3aa: CASSYVSTSEEFF

j_gene: TRBJ2-1
abundance: .
v_gene: TRBV5-4
d_gene: .
CDR3nt: TGTGCCAGCAGCTTGGCCTTTGTTTACAATGAGCAGTTCTTC
CDR3aa: CASSLAFVYNEQFF

j_gene: TRBJ1-4
abundance: once
v_gene: TRBV18
d_gene: .
CDR3nt: TGTGCCAGCTCTCCGGATGAAAAACTGTTTTTT
CDR3aa: CASSPDEKLFF

j_gene: TRBJ2-7
abundance: .
v_gene: TRBV27
d_gene: .
CDR3nt: TGTGCCAGCAGTTTATTAGACAGCAACGAGCAGTACTTC
CDR3aa: CASSLLDSNEQYF

j_gene: TRBJ1-1
abundance: few
v_gene: TRBV2
d_gene: .
CDR3nt: TGTGCCAGCAGTGGTGGCCTTAACATGAACACTGAAGCTTTCTTT
CDR3aa: CASSGGLNMNTEAFF

j_gene: TRBJ2-7
abundance: .
v_gene: TRBV27
d_gene: .
CDR3nt: TGTGCCAGCAGTCCTGACTACCCCTGGGAGCAGTACTTC
CDR3aa: CASSPDYPWEQYF

j_gene: TRBJ2-5
abundance: .
v_gene: TRBV7-9
d_gene: TRBD2
CDR3nt: TGTTCCAGCAGCCTTCGACTAGCGGGAGAAGAGACCCAGTACTTC
CDR3aa: CSSSLRLAGEETQYF

j_gene: TRBJ2-6
abundance: .
v_gene: TRBV5-1
d_gene: .
CDR3nt: TGCGCCAGCAGCTTGGCCGCGGGGGCCAACGTCCTGACTTTC
CDR3aa: CASSLAAGANVLTF

j_gene: TRBJ1-1
abundance: .
v_gene: TRBV11-3
d_gene: .
CDR3nt: TGTGCCAGCAGCTTAGGAGCGGGCACTGAAGCTTTCTTT
CDR3aa: CASSLGAGTEAFF

j_gene: TRBJ1-5
abundance: .
v_gene: TRBV28
d_gene: .
CDR3nt: TGTGCCAGCAGTTTACGGGGGGGGGTGGGTCAGCCCCAGCATTTT
CDR3aa: CASSLRGGVGQPQHF